This T cell receptor (beta chain) was recovered during a study of cytomegalovirus exposure and HLA in healthy donors. Study results and caveats: In a later analysis, a missense DCLRE1C variant was linked to TCR beta V- and J-gene trimming.

PCR was performed using 60 Vbeta and 13 Jbeta primers. Method: immunoSEQ multiplex PCR; TCRdb's copy keeps in-frame clones and lacks some. The sample records about 150,000 clones, approximately 85% being singletons. Worth noting for this clone: Its antigen is not known.

The donors comprised healthy bone marrow donors. V was cut by 4 bases and J by 0 bases, with 13 bases left in between. CDR1 KGHSH and CDR2 LQKENI come from the germline V gene. The CDR3 has 16 residues. The receptor was isolated from a woman under 30 in good health and CMV-seronegative. The specimen sequenced was PBMCs. This sequence joins TRBV18 and TRBJ1-3; D remains ambiguous. Here the CDR3 reads CASSRIVDTSGNTIYF. CDR3 DNA: TGTGCCAGCTCACGGATCGTAGACACCTCTGGAAACACCATATATTTT.